Below are 20 T cell receptor beta chains sequenced from a single sample in a study of blood T cells in healthy people across ages. Combining a sample-barcoded 5' primer with a J-beta primer mix, a second PCR ran for roughly 7 to 12 cycles. A single record per CDR3 protein comes from TCRdb applying MiXCR to the 5' RACE reads. Found here are roughly 1.5 million distinct CDR3 sequences, around 40% of them singletons; the top ten hold less than 5%. The sequencing sample was made of blood. Receptors were obtained from a woman aged 18 to 35 in good health.

This chain connects TRBV6-5 to TRBJ2-3, with D possibly being TRBD2 (5 bases). This CDR3 region has 15 residues. Germline loops: CDR1 MNHEY, CDR2 SVGAGI. The V end lost 0 bases, the J end lost 6 bases, and 13 bases lay between the germline ends. The CDR3 protein is CASSYSSTAGDTQYF. The DNA of the CDR3 is TGTGCCAGCAGTTACTCCTCAACGGCGGGCGATACGCAGTATTTT.

V is TRBV6-4 and J is TRBJ2-7; TRBD2 aligns across 7 bases. The CDR3 has 14 amino acids. V shed 4 bases and J 5 bases; nucleotides not matched to a gene: 8. Germline V gene sequence: CDR1 MRHNA, CDR2 SNTAGT. The CDR3 reads CASSVGRTRHEQYF. The CDR3 region has the DNA TGTGCCAGCAGTGTGGGGAGGACTAGGCACGAGCAGTACTTC.

This clonotype has only one observation. V gene TRBV7-2 combines with J gene TRBJ2-3; 10 positions match TRBD2. The CDR3 runs to 16 residues. Germline V gene sequence: CDR1 SGHTA, CDR2 FQGNSA. Unmatched junction bases numbered 7, after V lost 5 bases and J lost 2 bases. DNA of the CDR3: TGTGCCAGCAGCACGACTAGCGGGCTCCACACAGATACGCAGTATTTT. This encodes CASSTTSGLHTDTQYF.

A few counts support this clonotype. One end of the junction varies from germline; a read error may be responsible. This chain connects TRBV4-1 to TRBJ2-1; D unresolved. The CDR3 consists of 17 residues. CDR1 MGHRA and CDR2 YSYEKL come from the germline V gene. The CDR3 nucleotides are TGCGCCAGCAGCCTTCCAACCCGAACTCTCTCCTACCATGAGCAGTTCTTC. This gives the protein CASSLPTRTLSYHEQFF.

The genes are TRBV4-2 and TRBJ1-6, with 7 bases lining up with TRBD1. The CDR3 covers 20 residues. Losses at the gene ends were 0 bases for V and 0 bases for J; bases not matched to a gene: 11. Looked up from germline, CDR1 is LGHNA and CDR2 is YNFKEQ. The CDR3 DNA follows: TGTGCCAGCAGCCAAGACCGGGGGACAGCGATTAGCTCCTATAATTCACCCCTCCACTTT. Its protein is CASSQDRGTAISSYNSPLHF.

The chain employs TRBV28 and TRBJ2-1; 8 bases align to TRBD1. The CDR3 is 14 residues long. CDR1 and CDR2 from the germline V gene are MDHEN and SYDVKM. V lost 10 bases to trimming and J lost 5 bases; unmatched junction nucleotides: 10. CDR3 amino acids: CATFDRGLNNEQFF. The CDR3 DNA reads TGTGCCACCTTCGACAGGGGTTTAAACAATGAGCAGTTCTTC.

This clonotype occurred a few times. The J gene is TRBJ2-1, the V gene TRBV7-9; 7 bases align to TRBD2. Losses at the gene ends were 6 bases for V and 7 bases for J; bases not matched to a gene: 9. The CDR3 has 14 amino acids. Germline V gene data show CDR1 as SEHNR and CDR2 as FQNEAQ (reference sequence). As DNA, the CDR3 is TGTGCCAGCAGTGGACTAGGCCTACATAATGAGCAGTTCTTC. Translated, it gives CASSGLGLHNEQFF.

This clonotype was picked up a small number of times. V and J are TRBV4-2 and TRBJ2-4, with D perhaps matching TRBD2 (6 bases). V lost 6 bases and J lost 5, with 17 bases in between. Germline V gene lookup returns CDR1 LGHNA and CDR2 YNFKEQ. The CDR3 has 15 residues. The chain's CDR3 is CASSLSGLGENIQYF. The CDR3 DNA follows: TGTGCCAGCAGTCTAAGCGGGCTCGGCGAAAACATTCAGTACTTC.

V and J are TRBV12-3 or TRBV12-4 and TRBJ1-4; TRBD1 matches 7 bases. V dropped 5 bases and J dropped 0; count of bases not matched to a gene: 6. The CDR3 consists of 16 residues. CDR3 sequence: CASSRYTGATNEKLFF. For the CDR3, the DNA is TGTGCCAGCAGTCGATACACAGGGGCAACTAATGAAAAACTGTTTTTT.

The V call is TRBV7-9, the J call TRBJ2-5; D ambiguous. The CDR3 is 13 residues long. V lost 5 bases and J lost 4, with 11 bases in between. The germline CDR1 and CDR2 sequences are SEHNR and FQNEAQ (reference sequence). The CDR3 DNA sequence: TGTGCCAGCAGCAGGACCCCTGCAGAGACCCAGTACTTC. Translated: CASSRTPAETQYF.

This chain joins TRBV14 and TRBJ2-5, with D unclear. Trimming removed 1 base from V and 0 bases from J, with 9 bases in between. Germline V lookup: CDR1 SGHDN, CDR2 FVKESK. This CDR3 region has 15 residues. CDR3: CASSQGAPHQETQYF. Written as DNA, the CDR3 is TGTGCCAGCAGCCAAGGGGCCCCGCACCAAGAGACCCAGTACTTC.

This chain connects TRBV6-2 or TRBV6-3 to TRBJ1-2, with 7 nucleotides matching TRBD1. This CDR3 has 15 amino acids. With 6 bases clipped from V and 3 bases from J, the junction kept 10 bases outside the gene matches. Germline lookup yields CDR1 MNHEY and CDR2 SVGEGT. The CDR3 here is CASSGGQPPYYGYTF. Here the CDR3 DNA reads TGTGCCAGCAGCGGGGGACAGCCGCCTTACTATGGCTACACCTTC.

About this clonotype itself: At one end the junction does not follow the germline gene, possibly because of a read error. This rearrangement joins TRBV6-2 or TRBV6-3 to TRBJ2-1; TRBD2 matches 8 bases. Germline V CDR1 and CDR2: MNHEY, SVGEGT. The CDR3 loop spans 15 amino acids. CDR3 nucleotides: TGTACCAGCAGTTATGCGGGAGGCTCCTACAATGAGCAGTTCTTC. This translates into CTSSYAGGSYNEQFF.

This clonotype was detected a few times. The chain employs TRBV7-2 and TRBJ1-6; D ambiguous. Germline assignment: CDR1 SGHTA and CDR2 FQGNSA. This CDR3 comprises 13 residues. V was shortened by 1 base and J by 6 bases, with 4 bases between the two germline ends. In DNA, the CDR3 is TGTGCCAGCAGCTTAGAGGCTAATTCACCCCTCCACTTT. Translated, it gives CASSLEANSPLHF.

The J gene is TRBJ2-3, the V gene TRBV7-3, with a tentative D call TRBD2 (5 bases). V was clipped by 0 bases and J by 0 bases, with 7 bases between them. This CDR3 is 15 amino acids long. Germline-derived CDR1 and CDR2 are SGHTA and FQGTGA. CDR3 coding DNA: TGTGCCAGCAGCTTAACTAGCGTGAGCACAGATACGCAGTATTTT. Its protein is CASSLTSVSTDTQYF.

This clonotype has just a few counts. The gene calls are TRBV5-6 and TRBJ2-3; D unclear. Trimming cost V 0 bases and J 5 bases, with 7 bases left between them. From germline, CDR1 is SGHDT and CDR2 YYEEEE. The CDR3 extends over 13 amino acids. CDR3 sequence: CASSLGNKDTQYF. The DNA for the CDR3 is TGTGCCAGCAGCTTGGGCAACAAAGATACGCAGTATTTT.

V usage is TRBV12-3 or TRBV12-4 and J usage is TRBJ2-7; 9 bases line up with TRBD1. The CDR3 runs to 16 residues. Losses at the gene ends were 5 bases for V and 9 bases for J; bases not matched to a gene: 17. CDR3 sequence: CASSGPGTGIFDGQYF. In DNA, the CDR3 is TGTGCCAGCAGTGGTCCCGGGACAGGGATTTTCGACGGGCAGTACTTC.

The V gene is TRBV4-3, the J gene TRBJ2-1; TRBD2 matches 8 bases. V dropped 0 bases and J dropped 2; count of bases not matched to a gene: 12. The CDR3 length is 19 residues. In germline, CDR1 is LGHNA, CDR2 YSLEER. CDR3 loop: CASSQDLVRGGQTYNEQFF. The CDR3, as DNA: TGCGCCAGCAGCCAAGATCTTGTGCGCGGGGGGCAAACCTACAATGAGCAGTTCTTC.

The gene calls are TRBV6-5 and TRBJ1-2, with a weak D call TRBD1 (5 bases). The V gene's germline CDR1 is MNHEY and CDR2 SVGAGI. The CDR3 consists of 15 residues. V shed 0 bases and J shed 4 bases, with 12 bases lying between them. The CDR3 region has the DNA TGTGCCAGCAGTTACTCGAGTGTCAGGGCCTATGGCTACACCTTC. It yields the protein CASSYSSVRAYGYTF.

This clonotype came up a few times. V is TRBV6-2 or TRBV6-3 and J is TRBJ2-3, with TRBD2 matching 8 bases. The J segment lost 5 bases and the V segment lost 5 bases, leaving 15 bases of the junction unmatched. CDR1 and CDR2 (germline): MNHEY, SVGEGT. The CDR3 is 17 residues long. For the CDR3, the DNA is TGTGCCAGCAGTACCCTCCGGGAGCGGGGGCGAGGAGATACGCAGTATTTT. Amino acids: CASSTLRERGRGDTQYF.